These T cell receptor beta chains were read from a single sample in a study of CD8 T cells in ankylosing spondylitis. From the 5' RACE reads, TCRdb called clonotypes with MiXCR, one entry per CDR3 protein. This sample yields approximately 350,000 distinct CDR3 sequences, of which approximately 22% are seen a single time; roughly 14% belongs to the top ten. Material for sequencing was blood, either unsorted or a sorted T cell fraction (not recorded which). The origin of the receptors is a male donor with ankylosing spondylitis or in good health (not recorded which). Each CDR3 is given with its conserved first and last residue. The order of the fields is D gene, clone size, J gene, V gene, CDR3 DNA, CDR3 protein. A D gene is named only where the DNA matches it firmly. Part of the rows lack a size; the others show once, few, many or a class for expanded clones.

d_call: NA; clone_size: few; j_call: TRBJ1-2; v_call: TRBV12-3/TRBV12-4; cdr3_nt: TGTGCCAGCACCACCGGGGCCTTTTATGGCTACACCTTC; cdr3_aa: CASTTGAFYGYTF
d_call: NA; clone_size: few; j_call: TRBJ2-7; v_call: TRBV6-4; cdr3_nt: TGTGCCAGCAGTGACTCTGGCAGGACGGCCTACGAGCAGTACTTC; cdr3_aa: CASSDSGRTAYEQYF
d_call: TRBD1; clone_size: NA; j_call: TRBJ2-7; v_call: TRBV6-5; cdr3_nt: TGTGCCAGCAGTTACTCGGGACAGGGGGACGAGCAGTACTTC; cdr3_aa: CASSYSGQGDEQYF
d_call: TRBD2; clone_size: NA; j_call: TRBJ2-5; v_call: TRBV6-5; cdr3_nt: TGTGCCAGCAGTTTGGGCGGGGGGATTCAAGAGACCCAGTACTTC; cdr3_aa: CASSLGGGIQETQYF
d_call: NA; clone_size: NA; j_call: TRBJ1-4; v_call: TRBV3-1; cdr3_nt: TGTGCCAGCATCTTAGGGGCTCGTACCGAAGGACTGTTTTTT; cdr3_aa: CASILGARTEGLFF
d_call: NA; clone_size: NA; j_call: TRBJ2-5; v_call: TRBV3-1; cdr3_nt: TGTGCCAGCAGCCCCTCGGGGTACGGGGTCCAAGAGACCCAGTACTTC; cdr3_aa: CASSPSGYGVQETQYF
d_call: NA; clone_size: few; j_call: TRBJ2-2; v_call: TRBV20-1; cdr3_nt: TGCAGTGCTAGACTCCAGAACACCGGGGAGCTGTTTTTT; cdr3_aa: CSARLQNTGELFF
d_call: NA; clone_size: NA; j_call: TRBJ1-5; v_call: TRBV29-1; cdr3_nt: TGCAGCGTTGAAATGGGGTCCGGTCAGCCCCAGCATTTT; cdr3_aa: CSVEMGSGQPQHF
d_call: NA; clone_size: few; j_call: TRBJ2-1; v_call: TRBV6-5; cdr3_nt: TGTGCCAGCAGTTACTTACATTCAAATGAGCAGTTCTTC; cdr3_aa: CASSYLHSNEQFF
d_call: TRBD1; clone_size: NA; j_call: TRBJ2-1; v_call: TRBV7-9; cdr3_nt: TGTGCCAGCAGCTTAGCGGGGACAGGGGACCGGTATGAGCAGTTCTTC; cdr3_aa: CASSLAGTGDRYEQFF
d_call: NA; clone_size: NA; j_call: TRBJ2-7; v_call: TRBV5-1; cdr3_nt: TGCGCCAGCAGCTTGGCTGAGGCGCCCCACGAGCAGTACTTC; cdr3_aa: CASSLAEAPHEQYF
d_call: TRBD1; clone_size: few; j_call: TRBJ2-3; v_call: TRBV7-9; cdr3_nt: TGTGCCAGCAGCGGCCGGTTAGGGGGCGCGGGCACAGATACGCAGTATTTT; cdr3_aa: CASSGRLGGAGTDTQYF
d_call: TRBD1; clone_size: few; j_call: TRBJ2-5; v_call: TRBV29-1; cdr3_nt: TGCAGCGTAGAAACAGGGGGCGCTTCGGAGACCCAGTACTTC; cdr3_aa: CSVETGGASETQYF
d_call: NA; clone_size: NA; j_call: TRBJ2-5; v_call: TRBV20-1; cdr3_nt: TGCAGTGCTAGAGAAATTCTGGTCTTGGAGACCCAGTACTTC; cdr3_aa: CSAREILVLETQYF
d_call: TRBD1; clone_size: few; j_call: TRBJ2-5; v_call: TRBV28; cdr3_nt: TGTGCCAGCAGTTTCCCCCCACAGGGGGCAGACCAAGAGACCCAGTACTTC; cdr3_aa: CASSFPPQGADQETQYF
d_call: NA; clone_size: NA; j_call: TRBJ2-2; v_call: TRBV12-3/TRBV12-4; cdr3_nt: TGTGCCAGCACCCATTTGGGCCAGGGGTCTGGGGAGCTGTTTTTT; cdr3_aa: CASTHLGQGSGELFF
d_call: NA; clone_size: NA; j_call: TRBJ2-7; v_call: TRBV20-1; cdr3_nt: TGCAGTGCTAGAGGGTCGGGGGCACGGTACGAGCAGTACTTC; cdr3_aa: CSARGSGARYEQYF
d_call: NA; clone_size: NA; j_call: TRBJ2-3; v_call: TRBV20-1; cdr3_nt: TGCAGTGCTAGGGACCCGTACGACTTACTCACAGATACGCAGTATTTT; cdr3_aa: CSARDPYDLLTDTQYF
d_call: NA; clone_size: NA; j_call: TRBJ2-2; v_call: TRBV5-1; cdr3_nt: TGCGCCAGCAGCCCGCGGGGAACGGAGGGTCCGGTAAACACCGGGGAGCTGTTTTTT; cdr3_aa: CASSPRGTEGPVNTGELFF
d_call: NA; clone_size: few; j_call: TRBJ2-7; v_call: TRBV7-6; cdr3_nt: TGTGCCAGCAGCTTAGATGGCCGAGGGGAGCAGTACTTC; cdr3_aa: CASSLDGRGEQYF